The sequence of this TCR beta chain was determined in a study of radiotherapy plus CTLA-4 blockade in lung cancer. About the research overall: Overall, roughly 17% of patients showed an objective response, while approximately 28% attained disease control. Findings and caveats of the study: In blood, after radiotherapy plus ipilimumab, tumor-derived TCR clones expanded. Among reported predictors of response, early blood T cell clone dynamics with interferon-beta performed best.

The data were produced by immunoSEQ multiplex PCR, yet TCRdb's version contains in-frame clones alone and is incomplete. The table lists about 64,000 clones, 72% of them singletons, with about 8% in the top ten. Treatment of patients with chemo-refractory metastatic non-small-cell lung cancer consisted of focal radiation plus CTLA-4 blockade with ipilimumab. Regarding this clone: Its specificity is unknown.

V shed 2 bases, J shed 4 bases, and the junction held 3 bases outside the gene matches. Per germline, CDR1 SGHRS and CDR2 YFSETQ. The CDR3 runs to 14 residues. The source of this sequence is a human donor with non-small cell lung cancer whose response to radiotherapy plus ipilimumab could not be evaluated. Here the sequenced sample was peripheral blood, taken from a patient treated with radiotherapy plus ipilimumab. The rearrangement joins TRBV5-1 to TRBJ2-5; 9 bases are a match to TRBD1. The CDR3 DNA reads TGCGCCAGCAGCTTACAGGGGGCGGGAGAGACCCAGTACTTC. Amino acid sequence: CASSLQGAGETQYF.